A single sample gave rise to the 29 T cell receptor beta chains below, sequenced in a study of human T cells and chemical hapten exposure. TCRdb recomputed calls from the RACE reads with MiXCR, one row per CDR3 protein. The sample lists fewer than 50,000 distinct CDR3 sequences; 8% to 10% were seen once. Time point meaning: patch test 3, about 24 weeks after DPC sensitization. Treatment: therapeutic diphenylcyclopropenone sensitization with weekly scalp DPC. The template was total RNA from unfractionated whole blood. Sample: whole blood, taken in connection with sensitization to the hapten diphenylcyclopropenone (DPC). These receptors were obtained from a man aged 45-65 years with alopecia areata. Some clones in this sample may be carry-over from other donors' samples.

V usage is TRBV19 and J usage is TRBJ2-5, with TRBD2 matching 7 bases. The CDR3 length is 14 residues. Germline V gives CDR1 LNHDA, CDR2 SQIVND (reference sequence). The junction had 6 bases not matched to a gene; V was cut back by 3 bases and J by 5 bases. In DNA form, the CDR3 reads TGTGCCAGTAGTATCCGGGACTATCGGGAGACCCAGTACTTC. Its protein product is CASSIRDYRETQYF. The full variable domain, with the rest looked up from reference TRBV19 and TRBJ2-5, is DGGITQSPKYLFRKEGQNVTLSCEQNLNHDAMYWYRQDPGQGLRLIYYSQIVNDFQKGDIAEGYSVSREKKESFPLTVTSAQKNPTAFYLCASSIRDYRETQYFGPGTRLLVL.

This clonotype was counted at least ten times. The chain employs TRBV12-3 or TRBV12-4 and TRBJ1-5, with D uncertain. The ends were cut back, 4 bases at V and 6 bases at J, with 10 bases in the middle. The CDR3 is made up of 13 amino acids. The CDR3 nucleotides read TGTGCCAGCAGTTCTCCATCGGCTCAGCCCCAGCATTTT. Amino acids: CASSSPSAQPQHF.

V gene TRBV9 combines with J gene TRBJ2-7; no clear D gene. This CDR3 has 15 residues. The germline V gene has CDR1 SGDLS and CDR2 YYNGEE. The ends were cut back, 4 bases at V and 3 bases at J, with 17 bases in the middle. DNA of the CDR3: TGTGCCAGCAGCTACACCCCTGGCCTGAACTACGAGCAGTACTTC. It codes for CASSYTPGLNYEQYF.

Here the CDR3 reads CSALLRQGAYEQYF. In nucleotides, the CDR3 is TGCAGTGCCCTACTAAGACAGGGGGCTTACGAGCAGTACTTC. The rearrangement joins TRBV20-1 to TRBJ2-7; 10 bases match TRBD1. Germline CDR1 is DFQATT and CDR2 is SNEGSKA (reference sequence). This CDR3 is built from 14 residues. J was trimmed by 4 bases and V by 6 bases; bases with no gene match: 9.

This clonotype was seen a few times. The chain links TRBV6-6 to TRBJ2-1; D is perhaps TRBD2 (6 bases). The CDR3 length is 13 residues. The V gene lost 2 bases and the J gene lost 6 bases, with 8 bases spanning the gap. Germline values: CDR1 MNHNY, CDR2 SVGAGI (reference sequence). CDR3 in amino acids: CASSYGTRNEQFF. The CDR3 nucleotides read TGTGCCAGCAGTTACGGGACTCGCAATGAGCAGTTCTTC.

This clonotype was seen many times. V is TRBV7-9 and J is TRBJ2-4; no clear D gene. V shed 3 bases and J shed 0 bases, with 9 bases lying between them. The CDR3 is 15 amino acids. From germline, CDR1 is SEHNR and CDR2 FQNEAQ (reference sequence). The CDR3 DNA follows: TGTGCCAGCAGCTTGATGGGCTTAGCCAAAAACATTCAGTACTTC. This translates into CASSLMGLAKNIQYF.

Ten or more counts support this clonotype. The J gene is TRBJ2-6, the V gene TRBV6-5; D is ambiguous. V was clipped by 2 bases and J by 6 bases, with 8 bases between them. The CDR3 covers 14 residues. The germline V gene encodes CDR1 MNHEY and CDR2 SVGAGI. CDR3 region: CASSYTLEANVLTF. In nucleotides, the CDR3 is TGTGCCAGCAGTTACACCTTAGAGGCCAACGTCCTGACTTTC.

This clonotype was counted many times. The chain is built from TRBV3-1 and TRBJ2-1, with D hard to call. The germline V and J ends were trimmed by 0 bases and 6 bases, with 12 bases remaining between them. Germline-derived CDR1 and CDR2 are LGHDT and YNNKEL (reference sequence). The CDR3 consists of 15 residues. This CDR3 is CASSQDRFYSNEQFF. In DNA, the CDR3 is TGTGCCAGCAGCCAAGATAGGTTTTACAGCAATGAGCAGTTCTTC.

This clonotype was recorded a few times. J is TRBJ2-7 and V is TRBV5-1, with 7 positions matching TRBD1. From germline, CDR1 is SGHRS and CDR2 YFSETQ. V lost 7 bases, J lost 9 bases, and 7 bases stayed unmatched. The CDR3 loop spans 11 amino acids. The CDR3 here is CASGTGEVQYF. In nucleotides, the CDR3 is TGCGCCAGCGGTACAGGGGAAGTGCAGTACTTC.

In this sample, this clonotype turned up a few times. This sequence joins TRBV20-1 and TRBJ2-5; no definite D call. Trimming pared 1 base from V and 5 bases from J, leaving 14 bases between. CDR1 and CDR2 (germline): DFQATT, SNEGSKA (reference sequence). The CDR3 consists of 14 residues. The CDR3 is CSARAHGQGETQYF. In DNA, the CDR3 is TGCAGTGCTAGAGCCCACGGTCAAGGGGAGACCCAGTACTTC.

Worth noting for this clonotype: One junction end disagrees with the germline gene, perhaps due to a read error. The chain employs TRBV29-1 and TRBJ2-2, with 9 positions matching TRBD2. The CDR3 is 17 residues long. The germline gives CDR1 SQVTM, CDR2 ANQGSEA. DNA for the CDR3: TGCAGCATACTTGGGGTAGCGGGAGCTGTGGACACCGGAGAGCTGTTTTTT. This gives the protein CSILGVAGAVDTGELFF.

In this sample, this clonotype turned up many times. This chain connects TRBV29-1 to TRBJ1-5; D is uncertain. CDR1 and CDR2 (germline): SQVTM, ANQGSEA. The CDR3 is 12 residues long. The ends were cut back, 4 bases at V and 0 bases at J, with 4 bases in the middle. CDR3 DNA: TGCAGCGTTGGAGGTAGCAATCAGCCCCAGCATTTT. Protein sequence: CSVGGSNQPQHF.

This clonotype has at least ten counts. DNA of the CDR3: TGTGCCAGCAGTACCCGACAGGGGGGCCTTTACGAGCAGTACTTC. Translating gives CASSTRQGGLYEQYF. The chain recombines TRBV12-3 or TRBV12-4 with TRBJ2-7, with 9 nucleotides matching TRBD1. The CDR3 is made up of 15 amino acids. With V trimmed by 5 bases and J by 4 bases, 9 bases remained unmatched.

This clonotype has only a few counts. The J gene is TRBJ2-2, the V gene TRBV20-1, with no clear D. Germline V lookup: CDR1 DFQATT, CDR2 SNEGSKA (reference sequence). V lost 3 bases and J lost 3, with 2 bases in between. The CDR3 loop spans 11 amino acids. The CDR3 sequence is CSASDTGELFF. The CDR3 bases are TGCAGTGCTAGCGACACCGGGGAGCTGTTTTTT.

This clonotype was seen many times. CDR3 region: CASSQDPGLEYF. CDR3 bases: TGTGCCAGCAGCCAAGATCCGGGACTAGAGTACTTC. The chain has TRBV3-1 and TRBJ2-5; TRBD2 matches at 8 bases. The V segment lost 0 bases and the J segment 12 bases; nucleotides outside the gene matches: 3. The CDR3 has 12 residues. Germline lookup yields CDR1 LGHDT and CDR2 YNNKEL (reference sequence).

The genes are TRBV11-1 and TRBJ2-7; 11 positions match TRBD2. CDR3 size: 19 residues. Germline V gene lookup returns CDR1 SGHAT and CDR2 FQDESV (reference sequence). V lost 3 bases, J lost 4 bases, and 17 bases stayed unmatched. The CDR3 coding sequence is TGTGCCAGCAGCTTCGCCGTGGTAGCGGGAGGGCCGTTTGGGTACGAGCAGTACTTC. This encodes CASSFAVVAGGPFGYEQYF.

This clonotype was recorded many times. The V gene is TRBV6-2 or TRBV6-3, the J gene TRBJ1-1, with 9 bases fitting TRBD1. This CDR3 comprises 16 residues. Per the germline V gene, CDR1 is MNHEY and CDR2 is SVGEGT. Trimming removed 2 bases from V and 3 bases from J; junction bases left unmatched: 7. The CDR3 protein is CASSYGTGIMDTEAFF. In DNA, the CDR3 is TGTGCCAGCAGTTACGGGACAGGGATTATGGACACTGAAGCTTTCTTT.

This clonotype was observed at least ten times. The rearrangement uses TRBV2 and TRBJ2-5; weak D call: TRBD1 (5 bases). Germline V gene sequence: CDR1 SNHLY, CDR2 FYNNEI. The CDR3 totals 17 residues. The ends were cut back, 4 bases at V and 3 bases at J, with 21 bases in the middle. CDR3 loop: CASSVNPVQAGKETQYF. The CDR3 DNA reads TGTGCCAGCAGTGTTAATCCTGTGCAGGCAGGGAAAGAGACCCAGTACTTC. The whole variable domain, filled in from reference TRBV2 and TRBJ2-5, reads EPEVTQTPSHQVTQMGQEVILRCVPISNHLYFYWYRQILGQKVEFLVSFYNNEISEKSEIFDDQFSVERPDGSNFTLKIRSTKLEDSAMYFCASSVNPVQAGKETQYFGPGTRLLVL.

The chain recombines TRBV28 with TRBJ2-2; D possibly matches TRBD1 or TRBD2 (5 bases each). Germline CDR1 reads MDHEN; CDR2 reads SYDVKM. V was trimmed by 5 bases and J by 12 bases, leaving 10 bases between them. This CDR3 spans 11 amino acids. The CDR3 DNA is TGTGCCAGCAGTCTCCTGGGACAGCTGTTTTTT. It specifies CASSLLGQLFF.

This clonotype was seen a few times. This sequence joins TRBV7-2 and TRBJ2-7, with TRBD2 matching 13 bases. Germline loops: CDR1 SGHTA, CDR2 FQGNSA. The ends lost 3 bases at V and 2 bases at J; junction bases unmatched: 1. This CDR3 is 15 amino acids long. The CDR3 sequence: CASSLTSGRTYEQYF. The CDR3 nucleotides read TGTGCCAGCAGCTTGACTAGCGGGAGGACCTACGAGCAGTACTTC.

This clonotype has at least ten counts. The rearrangement uses TRBV2 and TRBJ2-2; D is unresolved. V was trimmed by 8 bases and J by 0 bases, leaving 10 bases between them. Germline V gives CDR1 SNHLY, CDR2 FYNNEI. This CDR3 spans 14 amino acids. CDR3 amino acids: CASLPSTNTGELFF. CDR3 sequence (DNA): TGTGCCAGCCTGCCCAGCACGAACACCGGGGAGCTGTTTTTT.

This clonotype was picked up one time. The chain carries TRBV19 and TRBJ1-5, with D maybe TRBD1 (5 bases). The CDR3 has 14 residues. The V gene lost 3 bases and the J gene lost 6 bases, with 12 bases spanning the gap. Germline CDR1 LNHDA, CDR2 SQIVND (reference sequence). CDR3 nucleotide sequence: TGTGCCAGTAGTATCGCAGGGCGGGTTCAGCCCCAGCATTTT. Residues: CASSIAGRVQPQHF.

The sample holds a few counts of this clonotype. The chain uses TRBV12-3 or TRBV12-4 and TRBJ1-6, with D perhaps TRBD1 (5 bases). The V end was cut by 0 bases, the J end by 2 bases, with 11 bases between. The CDR3 has 17 amino acids. The CDR3 sequence: CASSLAVGETYNSPLHF. The CDR3 DNA sequence: TGTGCCAGCAGTTTAGCGGTGGGGGAGACCTATAATTCACCCCTCCACTTT.

This clonotype has a handful of counts. V gene TRBV29-1 combines with J gene TRBJ2-7; TRBD2 might be the D (5 bases). This CDR3 comprises 14 residues. Per germline, CDR1 SQVTM and CDR2 ANQGSEA. V was trimmed by 6 bases and J by 0 bases, leaving 15 bases between them. The CDR3 nucleotides read TGCAGCGTCTCCCAGCGTGGGAGCTCCTACGAGCAGTACTTC. It is translated as CSVSQRGSSYEQYF.

Comment on this clonotype: A read error may produce the germline difference seen at one junction end. The rearrangement uses TRBV6-6 and TRBJ2-1, with D perhaps given as TRBD1 or TRBD2 (5 bases each). The germline CDR1 and CDR2 sequences are MNHNY and SVGAGI (reference sequence). This CDR3 spans 17 amino acids. DNA of the CDR3: TGTGCCAGCAGTTACCCGACCGGGGCTCTCGAATACAGTGAGCAGTTCTTC. Its protein is CASSYPTGALEYSEQFF.

This clonotype has a count of ten or more. The chain is built from TRBV3-1 and TRBJ1-5; no clear D gene. The CDR3 contains 13 residues. In germline, CDR1 is LGHDT, CDR2 YNNKEL (reference sequence). Trimming pared 2 bases from V and 5 bases from J, leaving 7 bases between. This CDR3 is CASSQLLDQPQHF. In DNA, the CDR3 is TGTGCCAGCAGCCAATTACTGGATCAGCCCCAGCATTTT.

This clonotype was recorded many times. The chain carries TRBV15 and TRBJ2-3; D might be TRBD1 (5 bases). The CDR3 covers 13 residues. Germline CDR1 reads LNHNV; CDR2 reads YYDKDF (reference sequence). The V end was cut by 9 bases, the J end by 2 bases, with 12 bases between. CDR3 sequence reads: CATMNRFTDTQYF. The CDR3 DNA reads as TGTGCCACTATGAACAGGTTCACAGATACGCAGTATTTT.

V gene TRBV5-1 combines with J gene TRBJ1-5; 7 positions match TRBD1. J gave up 1 base and V 0 bases, and 1 base lay outside the gene matches. There are 15 residues in the CDR3. Germline V CDR1 and CDR2: SGHRS, YFSETQ. The CDR3, as DNA: TGCGCCAGCAGCTTGGAGGGGGCGAGCAATCAGCCCCAGCATTTT. It specifies CASSLEGASNQPQHF.

Note on this clonotype: This sequence may be a read error, since a much larger clone differs from it by one base. CDR3 sequence: CASSLVTAPAPPRGTYNEQFF. The CDR3 region has the DNA TGCGCCAGCAGCTTGGTGACAGCTCCAGCCCCACCGAGGGGCACCTACAATGAGCAGTTCTTC. The chain carries TRBV5-1 and TRBJ2-1; D is tentatively TRBD1 or TRBD2 (5 bases each). The germline V and J ends were trimmed by 0 bases and 2 bases, with 27 bases remaining between them. The CDR3 has 21 amino acids. Germline CDR1 SGHRS, CDR2 YFSETQ.